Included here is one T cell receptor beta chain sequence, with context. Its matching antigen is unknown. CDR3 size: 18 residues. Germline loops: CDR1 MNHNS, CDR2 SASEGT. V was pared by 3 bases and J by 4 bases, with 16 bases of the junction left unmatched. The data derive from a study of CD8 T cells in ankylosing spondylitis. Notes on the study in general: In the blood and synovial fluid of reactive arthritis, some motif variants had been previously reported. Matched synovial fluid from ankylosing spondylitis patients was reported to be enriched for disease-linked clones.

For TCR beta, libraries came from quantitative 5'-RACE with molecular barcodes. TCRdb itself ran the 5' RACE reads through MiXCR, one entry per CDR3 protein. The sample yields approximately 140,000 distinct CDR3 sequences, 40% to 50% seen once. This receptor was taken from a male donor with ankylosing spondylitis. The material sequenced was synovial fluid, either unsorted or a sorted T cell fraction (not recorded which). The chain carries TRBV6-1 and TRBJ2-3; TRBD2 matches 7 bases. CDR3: CASSDRFGDSGVPDTQYF. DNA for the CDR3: TGTGCCAGCAGTGACAGATTTGGTGACAGCGGGGTTCCAGATACGCAGTATTTT.